Listed here are 25 T cell receptor beta chains from one sample, sequenced in a study of shared clonotypes between healthy human individuals. Sequenced by immunoSEQ multiplex PCR; TCRdb stores in-frame clones only, minus some. Of 1,500,000 or so clones in the sample, about 96% were seen once. Sample: naive CD4+ T cells sorted from blood. Subset indicated: CD45RA+ positively selected. Receptors were obtained from a man in his thirties or forties in good health.

The CDR3 DNA sequence: TGTGCCATCAGTGTAGACGGACTAGCGGGAGTCAATACGCAGTATTTT. Protein product: CAISVDGLAGVNTQYF. The genes are TRBV10-3 and TRBJ2-3; 13 nucleotides line up with TRBD2. Trimming removed 4 bases from V and 7 bases from J; junction bases left unmatched: 8. Germline V gives CDR1 ENHRY, CDR2 SYGVKD. The CDR3 loop spans 16 amino acids.

V usage is TRBV27 and J usage is TRBJ2-1; 10 bases are a match to TRBD2. The CDR3 is 17 residues long. With V trimmed by 0 bases and J by 5 bases, 7 bases remained unmatched. The V gene's germline CDR1 is MNHEY and CDR2 SMNVEV (reference sequence). The CDR3 DNA reads as TGTGCCAGCAGTTTATCCCCCCCTAGCGGGAGCCACAATGAGCAGTTCTTC. Amino acids: CASSLSPPSGSHNEQFF.

This chain links TRBV18 with TRBJ1-3; D gene unclear. This CDR3 region has 15 residues. V shed 7 bases and J shed 0 bases, with 13 bases lying between them. Germline CDR1 reads KGHSH; CDR2 reads LQKENI. The CDR3 protein is CASLRTADSGNTIYF. CDR3 DNA sequence: TGTGCCAGCTTGAGGACGGCGGACTCTGGAAACACCATATATTTT.

This clone was found once. V usage is TRBV25-1 and J usage is TRBJ2-6, with D maybe TRBD1 (5 bases). V was cut by 0 bases and J by 4 bases, with 13 bases left in between. The CDR3 totals 17 residues. Germline-derived CDR1 and CDR2 are MGHDK and SYGVNS. CDR3 protein: CASSEYGAGSGANVLTF. CDR3 coding DNA: TGTGCCAGCAGTGAATATGGTGCAGGGTCAGGGGCCAACGTCCTGACTTTC.

This rearrangement joins TRBV5-4 to TRBJ2-2; 8 positions match TRBD2. The germline V gene has CDR1 SGHNT and CDR2 YYREEE (reference sequence). V was pared by 1 base and J by 6 bases, with 8 bases of the junction left unmatched. This CDR3 is built from 16 residues. The CDR3 loop is CASSLIFGTSAGELFF. The CDR3, as DNA: TGTGCCAGCAGCTTGATTTTCGGGACTAGTGCCGGGGAGCTGTTTTTT.

The chain is built from TRBV2 and TRBJ1-5; a possible D gene is TRBD1 (6 bases). V was cut by 0 bases and J by 6 bases, with 15 bases left in between. The germline gives CDR1 SNHLY, CDR2 FYNNEI. The CDR3 loop spans 16 amino acids. CDR3 nucleotides: TGTGCCAGCAGTGAAGCGCTTCGGGGGGCGGGTCAGCCCCAGCATTTT. It encodes CASSEALRGAGQPQHF.

This chain's CDR3 is CASSLSAARMDRRRFNTEAFF. The CDR3 DNA follows: TGTGCCAGCAGTTTATCGGCAGCCCGAATGGACAGGCGTCGTTTCAACACTGAAGCTTTCTTT. The V and J genes are TRBV27 and TRBJ1-1; 7 bases fit TRBD1. V lost 0 bases to trimming and J lost 2 bases; unmatched junction nucleotides: 21. Looked up from germline, CDR1 is MNHEY and CDR2 is SMNVEV (reference sequence). The CDR3 has 21 amino acids.

The chain is built from TRBV25-1 and TRBJ2-2; a weak D match, TRBD2 (5 bases). V was cut by 6 bases and J by 1 base, with 9 bases left in between. The CDR3 length is 14 residues. The V gene's germline CDR1 is MGHDK and CDR2 SYGVNS. The chain's CDR3 is CASRELENTGELFF. The CDR3 nucleotides are TGTGCCAGCAGGGAACTAGAGAACACCGGGGAGCTGTTTTTT.

The chain uses TRBV7-3 and TRBJ2-2; D gene unclear. Per germline, CDR1 SGHTA and CDR2 FQGTGA. The CDR3 sequence is 12 residues long. Trimming removed 5 bases at V and 8 bases at J, with 9 bases between. CDR3 coding DNA: TGTGCCAGCAGCCGCCAAGAGGGGGAGCTGTTTTTT. Its protein product is CASSRQEGELFF.

V usage is TRBV5-5 and J usage is TRBJ2-7; TRBD1 agrees at 7 bases. The CDR3 contains 14 residues. The junction had 15 bases not matched to a gene; V was cut back by 6 bases and J by 9 bases. Germline loops: CDR1 SGHKS, CDR2 YYEKEE (reference sequence). The CDR3 DNA is TGTGCCAGCAACCAGGGACAGCCTTCGATCGGGCAGTACTTC. Amino acids: CASNQGQPSIGQYF.

V usage is TRBV5-1 and J usage is TRBJ2-7; 11 bases match TRBD2. CDR1 SGHRS and CDR2 YFSETQ come from the germline V gene. Losses at the gene ends were 6 bases for V and 0 bases for J; bases not matched to a gene: 11. The CDR3 runs to 17 residues. The DNA of the CDR3 is TGCGCCAGCACCCATATGACTAGCGGGACCTCCTCCTACGAGCAGTACTTC. Residues: CASTHMTSGTSSYEQYF.

This clone was counted a single time. Other DNA variants within this sample encode the same CDR3. J is TRBJ2-3 and V is TRBV5-1; D is possibly TRBD2 (5 bases). The CDR3 extends over 15 amino acids. V was clipped by 0 bases and J by 1 base, with 9 bases between them. Germline V gene sequence: CDR1 SGHRS, CDR2 YFSETQ. The CDR3: CASSLDGSGTDTQYF. The CDR3 DNA reads TGCGCCAGCAGCTTGGATGGTAGCGGCACAGATACGCAGTATTTT.

The gene calls are TRBV6-6 and TRBJ2-7, with a tentative D call TRBD2 (6 bases). Germline V gene lookup returns CDR1 MNHNY and CDR2 SVGAGI (reference sequence). Trimming took 0 bases from V and 2 from J, leaving 8 bases between them. The CDR3 has 14 amino acids. CDR3 sequence: CASSYSLAAYEQYF. The CDR3 nucleotides are TGTGCCAGCAGTTACTCACTAGCTGCCTACGAGCAGTACTTC.

Comment on this clone: Relative to the germline gene, one junction end is altered; a read error may explain this. The chain combines TRBV28 with TRBJ1-1; the D gene is possibly TRBD1 (5 bases). The germline gives CDR1 MDHEN, CDR2 SYDVKM. The CDR3 is 14 residues long. The CDR3 here is CASNTKGRLTEAFF. The CDR3 region has the DNA TGTGCTAGCAACACAAAGGGGCGGCTCACTGAAGCTTTCTTT.

A word on this clone: A junction boundary mismatches the germline segment, possibly from a read error. V gene TRBV7-7 combines with J gene TRBJ2-5; 10 bases map to TRBD1. CDR3 length: 16 amino acids. Germline V CDR1 and CDR2: SSHAT, FNYEAQ (reference sequence). The CDR3 DNA reads as TGTGCTAGCAGCTTAGGTGTGACAGGGGGCGAAGAGACCCAGTACTTC. Protein sequence: CASSLGVTGGEETQYF.

This rearrangement joins TRBV28 to TRBJ2-1; 9 bases are shared with TRBD2. CDR1 MDHEN and CDR2 SYDVKM come from the germline V gene. Unmatched junction bases numbered 13, after V lost 10 bases and J lost 3 bases. CDR3 length: 16 amino acids. CDR3 in DNA: TGTGCCACCGAGGACAGGCGGGAGGGTCTCTACAATGAGCAGTTCTTC. This gives the protein CATEDRREGLYNEQFF.

CDR3 nucleotide sequence: TGTGCCAGCAGCTTTACCCCGGGACTTTTGGGACAGTTCTTC. This translates into CASSFTPGLLGQFF. The V call is TRBV5-5, the J call TRBJ2-1; a weak D match, TRBD2 (6 bases). Trimming left V 2 bases short and J 13 bases short, with 19 bases between. The CDR3 contains 14 residues. The germline V gene has CDR1 SGHKS and CDR2 YYEKEE (reference sequence). The full variable domain, rest sourced from reference TRBV5-5 and TRBJ2-1, is DAGVTQSPTHLIKTRGQQVTLRCSPISGHKSVSWYQQVLGQGPQFIFQYYEKEERGRGNFPDRFSARQFPNYSSELNVNALLLGDSALYLCASSFTPGLLGQFFGPGTRLTVL.

The chain combines TRBV18 with TRBJ2-6; TRBD1 or TRBD2 may be the D gene (5 bases each). Per the germline V gene, CDR1 is KGHSH and CDR2 is LQKENI. The CDR3 has 19 residues. The V end lost 2 bases, the J end lost 2 bases, and 19 bases lay between the germline ends. This CDR3 reads CASSPDRQGVGTGANVLTF. CDR3 coding DNA: TGTGCCAGCTCACCAGATCGGCAGGGAGTGGGGACTGGGGCCAACGTCCTGACTTTC.

The gene calls are TRBV5-1 and TRBJ2-1; 11 bases fit TRBD1. This CDR3 has 16 amino acids. Trimming cost V 5 bases and J 3 bases; bases outside gene matches: 7. Germline V CDR1 and CDR2: SGHRS, YFSETQ. This CDR3 is CASREGTGGHYNEQFF. CDR3 coding DNA: TGCGCCAGCAGAGAGGGGACAGGGGGTCACTACAATGAGCAGTTCTTC.

The chain links TRBV18 to TRBJ2-3, with 7 bases identical to TRBD2. Losses at the gene ends were 2 bases for V and 2 bases for J; bases not matched to a gene: 7. CDR3 length: 16 residues. Per the germline V gene, CDR1 is KGHSH and CDR2 is LQKENI. CDR3 loop: CASSPTASGPTDTQYF. CDR3 DNA sequence: TGTGCCAGCTCACCAACGGCTAGCGGCCCCACAGATACGCAGTATTTT. Full variable domain (outside the CDR3, taken from reference TRBV18 and TRBJ2-3): NAGVMQNPRHLVRRRGQEARLRCSPMKGHSHVYWYRQLPEEGLKFMVYLQKENIIDESGMPKERFSAEFPKEGPSILRIQQVVRGDSAAYFCASSPTASGPTDTQYFGPGTRLTVL.

The chain recombines TRBV21-1 with TRBJ2-3; the DNA was not used to check the table's D call, TRBD2. TRBV21-1 is a documented pseudogene. The CDR3 covers 15 residues. The CDR3 is CASSRPKRSTDTQYF. CDR3 coding DNA: TGTGCCAGCAGCCGACCTAAGCGGAGCACAGATACGCAGTATTTT.

On this clone itself: The same CDR3 is also encoded by other DNA sequences in this sample. The CDR3 is CASSLGRGTDTQYF. The CDR3 bases are TGTGCCAGCAGCTTAGGTCGGGGCACAGATACGCAGTATTTT. The chain carries TRBV11-3 and TRBJ2-3; D uncertain. The CDR3 consists of 14 residues. The V gene lost 1 base and the J gene lost 1 base, with 6 bases spanning the gap. Germline loops: CDR1 SGHNT, CDR2 YENEEA.

Written as DNA, the CDR3 is TGTGCCAGCAGCCCTAAAGCAGGGGACTACCAAGAGACCCAGTACTTC. This codes for CASSPKAGDYQETQYF. This chain links TRBV7-9 with TRBJ2-5; D assignment may be TRBD1 or TRBD2 (6 bases each). The CDR3 covers 16 residues. The V end lost 5 bases, the J end lost 0 bases, and 16 bases lay between the germline ends. Germline V gene sequence: CDR1 SEHNR, CDR2 FQNEAQ (reference sequence). The complete variable domain, with remaining parts taken from reference TRBV7-9 and TRBJ2-5, reads DTGVSQNPRHKITKRGQNVTFRCDPISEHNRLYWYRQTLGQGPEFLTYFQNEAQLEKSRLLSDRFSAERPKGSFSTLEIQRTEQGDSAMYLCASSPKAGDYQETQYFGPGTRLLVL.

CDR3 DNA: TGCAGCGCCCTTTGGTCCGTGAGTCCCCAAGATGAGCAGTTCTTC. This translates into CSALWSVSPQDEQFF. The chain is built from TRBV29-1 and TRBJ2-1, with unresolved D. This CDR3 spans 15 amino acids. The ends were cut back, 7 bases at V and 8 bases at J, with 24 bases in the middle. Germline V lookup: CDR1 SQVTM, CDR2 ANQGSEA.

In this sample, this clone turned up once. DNA for the CDR3: TGTGCCAGCAGCCCAATAGGGTCTCGCGACAATGAGCAGTTCTTC. Translation gives CASSPIGSRDNEQFF. J is TRBJ2-1 and V is TRBV7-9; D gene ambiguous. V shed 5 bases and J shed 5 bases, with 16 bases lying between them. The CDR3 runs 15 residues. Germline CDR1 SEHNR, CDR2 FQNEAQ (reference sequence).